Shown below are 18 T cell receptor beta chains from a single sample sequenced in a study of T cell responses to AZD1222 COVID-19 vaccine. TCRdb keeps only in-frame clones here, not all; method: immunoSEQ multiplex PCR. The table includes over 120,000 clones, 80% to 90% detected once. The sequencing used peripheral blood, collected on day 0 of AZD1222 vaccination. All receptors derive from an adult in good health.

The J gene is TRBJ2-1, the V gene TRBV15; 10 bases match TRBD2. J was trimmed by 3 bases and V by 7 bases; bases with no gene match: 0. The CDR3 is 13 amino acids. In germline, CDR1 is LNHNV, CDR2 YYDKDF (reference sequence). This chain's CDR3 is CATKRGGYNEQFF. The CDR3 DNA reads as TGTGCCACCAAGCGGGGGGGCTACAATGAGCAGTTCTTC.

This clone showed up just once. J is TRBJ1-2 and V is TRBV2; D perhaps matches TRBD1 (5 bases). Germline values: CDR1 SNHLY, CDR2 FYNNEI. The CDR3 length is 14 residues. The ends were cut back, 4 bases at V and 3 bases at J, with 12 bases in the middle. In DNA form, the CDR3 reads TGTGCCAGCAGTGCCCAGGGCTTGGACTATGGCTACACCTTC. It is translated as CASSAQGLDYGYTF.

The sample holds one count of this clone. CDR3 protein: CASSQPLGGQGAYGYTF. As DNA, the CDR3 is TGTGCCAGCAGCCAACCCCTGGGGGGACAGGGGGCCTATGGCTACACCTTC. The chain links TRBV3-1 (or the pseudogene TRBV3-2) to TRBJ1-2; TRBD1 agrees at 12 bases. Germline V lookup: CDR1 LGHDT, CDR2 YNNKEL (reference sequence). V dropped 2 bases and J dropped 4; count of bases not matched to a gene: 8. This CDR3 comprises 17 residues.

The chain has TRBV19 and TRBJ2-7; D perhaps matches TRBD1 (5 bases). CDR3 length: 13 residues. Trimming took off 1 base at V and 3 bases at J, with 7 bases between the two ends. CDR1 is LNHDA and CDR2 is SQIVND in the germline V gene (reference sequence). The CDR3 sequence: CASSIGQNYEQYF. Here the CDR3 DNA reads TGTGCCAGTAGTATAGGACAGAACTACGAGCAGTACTTC.

The CDR3 loop reads CASSPGTGSGYTF. CDR3 in DNA: TGTGCCAGCAGTCCCGGGACAGGGTCTGGCTACACCTTC. The chain recombines TRBV6-2 or TRBV6-3 with TRBJ1-2; 9 bases fit TRBD1. Trimming removed 5 bases from V and 7 bases from J; junction bases left unmatched: 5. Germline CDR1 MNHEY, CDR2 SVGEGT. CDR3 length: 13 amino acids.

The chain couples TRBV10-1 to TRBJ2-7, with a possible D match to TRBD2 (5 bases). The CDR3 is 14 residues long. CDR1 and CDR2 (germline): WNHNN, SYGVQD (reference sequence). V gave up 0 bases and J gave up 5 bases, with 11 bases separating them. CDR3: CASSESPGSHEQYF. The CDR3 bases are TGCGCCAGCAGTGAGTCGCCGGGGTCCCACGAGCAGTACTTC.

The rearrangement joins TRBV6-5 to TRBJ1-1, with 9 bases fitting TRBD1. Germline V gives CDR1 MNHEY, CDR2 SVGAGI. This CDR3 contains 15 residues. V trimming: 6 bases; J trimming: 1 base; junction bases outside the gene matches: 6. This CDR3 is CASRRTGAQNTEAFF. CDR3 sequence (DNA): TGTGCCAGCAGGCGGACAGGGGCCCAGAACACTGAAGCTTTCTTT.

This sequence joins TRBV14 and TRBJ2-1, with D possibly TRBD2 on 6 matching bases. The CDR3 contains 13 residues. V lost 0 bases to trimming and J lost 15 bases, with 15 bases between them. The germline V gene encodes CDR1 SGHDN and CDR2 FVKESK. The CDR3 DNA follows: TGTGCCAGCAGCCAAGATTGGGCGGGGCCCTGGTTCTTC. Its translation: CASSQDWAGPWFF.

This clone was seen a single time. V usage is TRBV3-1 (or the pseudogene TRBV3-2) and J usage is TRBJ1-4; 7 positions match TRBD1. The CDR3 extends over 14 amino acids. Germline V gene sequence: CDR1 LGHDT, CDR2 YNNKEL (reference sequence). V trimming: 0 bases; J trimming: 13 bases; junction bases outside the gene matches: 8. The CDR3: CASSQDFQGGRLFF. Here the CDR3 DNA reads TGTGCCAGCAGCCAAGATTTCCAGGGGGGGAGACTGTTTTTT.

The genes are TRBV7-6 and TRBJ2-1, with 12 bases aligning to TRBD2. V was clipped by 4 bases and J by 5 bases; unmatched bases: 12. This CDR3 is 18 amino acids long. Germline V gives CDR1 SGHVS, CDR2 FNYEAQ. The CDR3 reads CASSWSRTSGGLNNEQFF. The CDR3 bases are TGTGCCAGCAGCTGGAGCCGAACTAGCGGGGGGCTTAACAATGAGCAGTTCTTC.

The chain combines TRBV2 with TRBJ1-2; D is unclear. Germline values: CDR1 SNHLY, CDR2 FYNNEI. The CDR3 loop spans 17 amino acids. V lost 1 base and J 3 bases, leaving 18 bases between the germline ends. The CDR3 spells CASSEEVRHTYDYGYTF. CDR3 bases: TGTGCCAGCAGTGAAGAAGTCCGGCACACCTACGACTATGGCTACACCTTC. The variable domain in full, with the rest retrieved from reference TRBV2 and TRBJ1-2, is EPEVTQTPSHQVTQMGQEVILRCVPISNHLYFYWYRQILGQKVEFLVSFYNNEISEKSEIFDDQFSVERPDGSNFTLKIRSTKLEDSAMYFCASSEEVRHTYDYGYTFGSGTRLTVV.

This clone turned up a few times. The rearrangement uses TRBV6-5 and TRBJ1-6; D gene unclear. Per the germline V gene, CDR1 is MNHEY and CDR2 is SVGAGI. This CDR3 is built from 13 residues. Trimming cost V 5 bases and J 10 bases, with 12 bases left between them. The CDR3 sequence: CASSTRLGSPLHF. Here the CDR3 DNA reads TGTGCCAGCAGTACCCGATTGGGGTCACCCCTCCACTTT.

As DNA, the CDR3 is TGTGCCAGCAGCTTAGATCGGACAGGGGCTTCTTGGCCCCAGCATTTT. Translation gives CASSLDRTGASWPQHF. The genes are TRBV11-2 and TRBJ1-5; the match to TRBD1 covers 9 bases. After removal of 0 bases from V and 9 bases from J, the junction contained 9 bases not matched to a gene. CDR3 length: 16 residues. Germline V gives CDR1 SGHAT, CDR2 FQNNGV. The full variable domain, its missing parts supplied by reference TRBV11-2 and TRBJ1-5, is EAGVAQSPRYKIIEKRQSVAFWCNPISGHATLYWYQQILGQGPKLLIQFQNNGVVDDSQLPKDRFSAERLKGVDSTLKIQPAKLEDSAVYLCASSLDRTGASWPQHFGDGTRLSIL.

This chain joins TRBV6-5 and TRBJ2-7; D ambiguous. The CDR3 length is 12 residues. Trimming stripped 6 bases from V and 3 bases from J, with 9 bases between. The germline V gene encodes CDR1 MNHEY and CDR2 SVGAGI. The CDR3 reads CASSSPDYEQYF. In DNA form, the CDR3 reads TGTGCCAGCAGCAGCCCTGACTACGAGCAGTACTTC.

V is TRBV30 and J is TRBJ1-2; 7 nucleotides match TRBD1. The CDR3 loop spans 14 amino acids. Germline V gene data show CDR1 as GTSNPN and CDR2 as SVGIG (reference sequence). Losses at the gene ends were 3 bases for V and 2 bases for J; bases not matched to a gene: 6. CDR3 DNA sequence: TGTGCCTGGAGGGGACTGGACAGGAACTATGGCTACACCTTC. Translation: CAWRGLDRNYGYTF.

The chain links TRBV20-1 to TRBJ2-1; unclear D gene. The CDR3 contains 14 residues. Per the germline V gene, CDR1 is DFQATT and CDR2 is SNEGSKA (reference sequence). The V end was cut by 3 bases, the J end by 3 bases, with 12 bases between. CDR3 DNA sequence: TGCAGTGCTAGTCTAGTAAACCGCTACAATGAGCAGTTCTTC. As protein: CSASLVNRYNEQFF.

The rearrangement links TRBV29-1 to TRBJ2-7, with 14 bases matching TRBD2. There are 15 residues in the CDR3. V lost 1 base to trimming and J lost 2 bases; unmatched junction nucleotides: 1. Germline CDR1 reads SQVTM; CDR2 reads ANQGSEA. The CDR3 region has the DNA TGCAGCGTTGAAGGGGGACTAGCGGGAGCCTACGAGCAGTACTTC. Residues: CSVEGGLAGAYEQYF.

V is TRBV6-2 or TRBV6-3 and J is TRBJ2-3, with 11 bases lining up with TRBD2. The CDR3 spans 15 residues. CDR1 MNHEY and CDR2 SVGEGT come from the germline V gene. Unmatched junction bases numbered 5, after V lost 4 bases and J lost 5 bases. CDR3: CASSSTSGIGDTQYF. CDR3 DNA sequence: TGTGCCAGCAGTTCGACTAGCGGGATTGGAGATACGCAGTATTTT.